This passage covers 17 T cell receptor beta chains from one sample sequenced in a study of blood T cells in healthy people across ages. PCR was performed a second time for roughly 7 to 12 cycles using a sample-barcoded 5' primer and a J-beta primer mix. TCRdb called the 5' RACE reads again in MiXCR, with one record for every CDR3 protein. The sample includes fewer than 1.5 million distinct CDR3 sequences, roughly 40% seen only once; the top ten take 7% to 9.5%. Material: blood. Receptors were obtained from a woman younger than 30 in good health.

This sequence joins TRBV7-8 and TRBJ2-5, with 9 bases matching TRBD1. The CDR3 runs to 17 residues. The germline V gene has CDR1 SGHVS and CDR2 FQNEAQ. Trimming at V came to 0 bases and at J to 0 bases, leaving 5 bases not matched to a gene. CDR3 loop: CASSLARTGADQETQYF. Written as DNA, the CDR3 is TGTGCCAGCAGCTTAGCGCGGACAGGGGCTGACCAAGAGACCCAGTACTTC.

A note on this clonotype: A read error may produce the germline difference seen at one junction end. The chain couples TRBV27 to TRBJ2-1, with TRBD1 matching over 7 bases. Germline V gene lookup returns CDR1 MNHEY and CDR2 SMNVEV (reference sequence). The CDR3 contains 14 residues. CDR3 DNA: TGTGCCAGCGCCAGGGACAGCATCTACAATGAGCGGTTCTTC. Translated, it gives CASARDSIYNERFF.

This clonotype was seen only a few times. CDR3 in DNA: TGCGCCAGCAGCCAAGGCCAGGGACTAGCGGGCCTATACGAGCAGTACTTC. It is translated as CASSQGQGLAGLYEQYF. V and J are TRBV4-1 and TRBJ2-7; 12 nucleotides line up with TRBD2. The V gene end was trimmed by 1 base and the J gene end by 4 bases; junction bases not matched to a gene: 8. Germline-derived CDR1 and CDR2 are MGHRA and YSYEKL. The CDR3 is 17 amino acids.

A few counts support this clonotype. The chain uses TRBV28 and TRBJ1-2; TRBD1 matches 7 bases. The CDR3 extends over 13 amino acids. After removal of 6 bases from V and 6 bases from J, the junction contained 7 bases not matched to a gene. Germline V lookup: CDR1 MDHEN, CDR2 SYDVKM. The CDR3 bases are TGTGCCAGCAGGAAACAGGGGTTGGATGGCTACACCTTC. This encodes CASRKQGLDGYTF.

This clonotype was recorded a few times. The chain combines TRBV7-2 with TRBJ2-5; TRBD1 is a possible D gene (5 bases). The germline CDR1 and CDR2 sequences are SGHTA and FQGNSA. Between the trimmed V and J ends, which lost 3 bases and 5 bases, there was a span of 10 bases. The CDR3 totals 13 residues. The CDR3 spells CASSFRGDETQYF. The DNA for the CDR3 is TGTGCCAGCAGCTTTAGGGGCGATGAGACCCAGTACTTC.

The chain carries TRBV4-2 and TRBJ1-4, with 7 bases that match TRBD1. Germline V gene lookup returns CDR1 LGHNA and CDR2 YNFKEQ. The J segment lost 2 bases and the V segment lost 0 bases, leaving 12 bases of the junction unmatched. The CDR3 length is 19 residues. The DNA of the CDR3 is TGTGCCAGCAGCCAAGATCGGGCAGGGGGGGGCACTACTAATGAAAAACTGTTTTTT. Translated: CASSQDRAGGGTTNEKLFF.

This clonotype was observed a few times. The CDR3, as DNA: TGTGCCAGTAGTATCGTATCCCTGAGGAATCAGCCCCAGCATTTT. As protein: CASSIVSLRNQPQHF. V is TRBV19 and J is TRBJ1-5; D is undetermined. The CDR3 length is 15 residues. V was shortened by 3 bases and J by 4 bases, with 13 bases between the two germline ends. CDR1 and CDR2 (germline): LNHDA, SQIVND (reference sequence).

The chain couples TRBV7-9 to TRBJ1-4; 7 nucleotides match TRBD1. CDR1 is SEHNR, CDR2 FQNEAQ, per germline (reference sequence). There are 15 residues in the CDR3. After removal of 5 bases from V and 6 bases from J, the junction contained 9 bases not matched to a gene. The CDR3 nucleotides are TGTGCCAGCAGCCCTTCCGGGACAGCCCATGAAAAACTGTTTTTT. It translates to CASSPSGTAHEKLFF.

The chain carries TRBV10-3 and TRBJ2-1; D is ambiguous. CDR1 and CDR2 (germline): ENHRY, SYGVKD. The CDR3 is made up of 15 amino acids. Deletions cut 0 bases from V and 7 bases from J, with 13 bases between. CDR3 sequence reads: CAISESFGQSNEQFF. The CDR3 region has the DNA TGTGCCATCAGTGAGTCGTTCGGCCAGTCGAATGAGCAGTTCTTC.

The rearrangement uses TRBV6-5 and TRBJ1-3; 10 positions match TRBD1. The V segment lost 0 bases and the J segment 2 bases; nucleotides outside the gene matches: 4. CDR1 is MNHEY, CDR2 SVGAGI, per germline. The CDR3 sequence is 17 residues long. The CDR3 loop is CASSYSTGTGAGNTIYF. The CDR3 DNA reads as TGTGCCAGCAGTTACTCGACTGGGACAGGGGCTGGAAACACCATATATTTT.

Only a few counts were recorded for this clonotype. This chain connects TRBV7-9 to TRBJ1-1, with D perhaps matching TRBD1 (5 bases). V gave up 4 bases and J gave up 2 bases, with 20 bases separating them. The CDR3 is 17 amino acids. Germline lookup yields CDR1 SEHNR and CDR2 FQNEAQ (reference sequence). CDR3 sequence: CASSSLMQGAINTEAFF. DNA of the CDR3: TGTGCCAGCAGCTCATTGATGCAGGGCGCGATTAACACTGAAGCTTTCTTT.

The chain uses TRBV12-3 or TRBV12-4 and TRBJ1-2; 9 bases match TRBD1. V lost 1 base, J lost 7 bases, and 10 bases stayed unmatched. The CDR3 is 16 amino acids. The CDR3 sequence: CASSLGGTGLFVGYTF. CDR3 bases: TGTGCCAGCAGTTTAGGGGGGACAGGGTTGTTCGTTGGCTACACCTTC.

The gene calls are TRBV6-2 or TRBV6-3 and TRBJ2-7; a weak D match, TRBD2 (6 bases). The CDR3 extends over 14 amino acids. Trimming removed 6 bases from V and 1 base from J, with 13 bases in between. CDR1 is MNHEY and CDR2 is SVGEGT in the germline V gene. CDR3 sequence reads: CASSPRLVSYEQYF. CDR3 DNA: TGTGCCAGCAGCCCTCGACTAGTTTCCTACGAGCAGTACTTC.

This clonotype has more than one count but fewer than ten. The genes are TRBV29-1 and TRBJ2-5, with D perhaps matching TRBD1 (6 bases). Germline assignment: CDR1 SQVTM and CDR2 ANQGSEA. The V gene lost 6 bases and the J gene lost 1 base, with 18 bases spanning the gap. The CDR3 totals 15 residues. The CDR3 coding sequence is TGCAGCGTCACTCCCATAAGGACAGCCCAAGAGACCCAGTACTTC. This sequence encodes CSVTPIRTAQETQYF.

The chain joins TRBV10-3 to TRBJ2-3, with 12 bases matching TRBD2. The CDR3 consists of 16 residues. Germline lookup yields CDR1 ENHRY and CDR2 SYGVKD. Germline trimming cut 3 bases from V and 4 bases from J; bases unmatched to any gene: 5. As DNA, the CDR3 is TGTGCCATCAGTGATCCGACTAGCGGGAGTGCAGATACGCAGTATTTT. It encodes CAISDPTSGSADTQYF.

Concerning this clonotype: One base away lies a much larger clone, so this may be a sequencing read error. The chain links TRBV7-9 to TRBJ2-5; D gene uncertain. V lost 5 bases and J 11 bases, leaving 21 bases between the germline ends. Germline V lookup: CDR1 SEHNR, CDR2 FQNEAQ (reference sequence). The CDR3 spans 14 residues. The CDR3 loop is CASSPMAVYNEQYF. CDR3 DNA sequence: TGTGCCAGCAGCCCCATGGCTGTTTACAATGAGCAGTACTTC.

This clonotype was observed many times. V and J are TRBV6-1 and TRBJ2-5, with TRBD1 identical over 8 bases. Germline V CDR1 and CDR2: MNHNS, SASEGT. CDR3 length equals 17 residues. J lost 0 bases, V lost 6 bases, and 12 bases had no gene match. CDR3 nucleotides: TGTGCCAGCAGCCCACGCCGTGACAGGGGTTACCAAGAGACCCAGTACTTC. It translates to CASSPRRDRGYQETQYF.